The 30 T cell receptor beta chains in this list originate from one sample, sequenced in a study of T cells after yellow fever vaccination. TCRdb ran MiXCR on the 5' RACE reads and lists one entry per CDR3 protein. The table has hundreds of thousands of distinct CDR3 sequences, approximately 5.7% seen once. The sample consisted of PBMCs, taken 5 days after the yellow fever booster vaccination. The source of these receptors is a man aged 30 to 45 who received the YFV17D yellow fever vaccine.

V and J are TRBV20-1 and TRBJ2-7, with D possibly matching TRBD1 (6 bases). V lost 2 bases, J lost 7 bases, and 12 bases lay in between. Germline V gives CDR1 DFQATT, CDR2 SNEGSKA (reference sequence). The CDR3 spans 12 residues. CDR3 sequence (DNA): TGCAGTGCTAGACCTACAGGGTGGGAGCAGTACTTC. As protein: CSARPTGWEQYF.

There are many counts of this clonotype. This chain uses TRBV11-2 with TRBJ2-7; 7 bases line up with TRBD1. Germline values: CDR1 SGHAT, CDR2 FQNNGV. The length of the CDR3 is 14 residues. The junction had 9 bases not matched to a gene; V was cut back by 6 bases and J by 4 bases. The CDR3 here is CASSSGGIIYEQYF. CDR3 sequence (DNA): TGTGCCAGCAGTTCAGGGGGTATAATATACGAGCAGTACTTC.

This clonotype was observed many times. This chain joins TRBV5-1 and TRBJ2-2; 7 bases line up with TRBD1. Germline values: CDR1 SGHRS, CDR2 YFSETQ. This CDR3 has 15 amino acids. V gave up 2 bases and J gave up 6 bases; unmatched junction bases: 7. The CDR3 DNA reads as TGCGCCAGCAGCTTCCGGGACAGTACGCCCGGGGAGCTGTTTTTT. It translates to CASSFRDSTPGELFF.

V is TRBV5-5 and J is TRBJ1-2, with a tentative D call TRBD1 (6 bases). Trimming removed 5 bases from V and 6 bases from J, with 14 bases in between. This CDR3 spans 13 amino acids. Germline assignment: CDR1 SGHKS and CDR2 YYEKEE (reference sequence). CDR3 DNA sequence: TGTGCCAGCAGGGTCGTTGGGGGCAATGGCTACACCTTC. Translated: CASRVVGGNGYTF.

This clonotype is a singleton in its sample. The CDR3 DNA reads TGTGCCGGGAAAAGCTCGGGTGGGGCCAACGTCCTGACTTTC. Its translation: CAGKSSGGANVLTF. The V and J genes are TRBV30 and TRBJ2-6; D call uncertain. Germline V gene data show CDR1 as GTSNPN and CDR2 as SVGIG (reference sequence). The V gene lost 8 bases and the J gene lost 3 bases, with 14 bases spanning the gap. The CDR3 consists of 14 residues.

This clonotype was found many times. The CDR3 DNA follows: TGTGCCAGCAGTTTAAGTGGGAGCAGGTACGAGCAGTACTTC. It yields the protein CASSLSGSRYEQYF. The chain combines TRBV12-3 or TRBV12-4 with TRBJ2-7; maybe TRBD2 (5 bases). The CDR3 length is 14 residues. V was cut by 2 bases and J by 4 bases, with 12 bases left in between.

This clonotype was detected many times. The V gene is TRBV7-8, the J gene TRBJ1-2, with 9 nucleotides matching TRBD1. The ends lost 4 bases at V and 4 bases at J; junction bases unmatched: 16. Germline loops: CDR1 SGHVS, CDR2 FQNEAQ. The CDR3 has 18 amino acids. The CDR3: CASSSPGQGFGLGYGYTF. In DNA form, the CDR3 reads TGTGCCAGCAGCTCTCCGGGACAGGGATTCGGTCTGGGCTATGGCTACACCTTC.

J is TRBJ2-7 and V is TRBV3-1; D ambiguous. V was trimmed by 1 base and J by 3 bases, leaving 4 bases between them. The CDR3 loop spans 12 amino acids. Germline values: CDR1 LGHDT, CDR2 YNNKEL (reference sequence). The CDR3 coding sequence is TGTGCCAGCAGCCAAGCCTTCTACGAGCAGTACTTC. Translating gives CASSQAFYEQYF.

CDR3 nucleotide sequence: TGTGCCAGCAGCGCGGGCGGGGGGGGCGACGAGCAGTACTTC. This translates into CASSAGGGGDEQYF. This chain connects TRBV2 to TRBJ2-7; 9 nucleotides agree with TRBD2. Germline V gene data show CDR1 as SNHLY and CDR2 as FYNNEI. The CDR3 totals 14 residues. J gave up 5 bases and V 6 bases, and 8 bases lay outside the gene matches.

The chain links TRBV28 to TRBJ2-3; D perhaps matches TRBD1 (6 bases). Trimming cost V 2 bases and J 2 bases, with 14 bases left between them. In germline, CDR1 is MDHEN, CDR2 SYDVKM. This CDR3 has 16 amino acids. The CDR3 DNA follows: TGTGCCAGCAGTTTAGAAGGATTGGGGGCCACAGATACGCAGTATTTT. Its protein is CASSLEGLGATDTQYF.

The table lists this clonotype with many counts. This rearrangement joins TRBV5-1 to TRBJ2-7; D is uncertain. The CDR3 loop spans 13 amino acids. The germline V gene has CDR1 SGHRS and CDR2 YFSETQ. Trimming took 1 base from V and 0 from J, leaving 5 bases between them. The CDR3 sequence is CASSLRHSYEQYF. DNA of the CDR3: TGCGCCAGCAGCTTGCGGCACTCCTACGAGCAGTACTTC. Based on the CDR3 plus reference TRBV5-1 and TRBJ2-7, the full variable domain is KAGVTQTPRYLIKTRGQQVTLSCSPISGHRSVSWYQQTPGQGLQFLFEYFSETQRNKGNFPGRFSGRQFSNSRSEMNVSTLELGDSALYLCASSLRHSYEQYFGPGTRLTVT.

Written as DNA, the CDR3 is TGCGCCAGCAGCCAAGAAGGACCAGGGTTGGCAGATACGCAGTATTTT. As protein: CASSQEGPGLADTQYF. The chain joins TRBV4-3 to TRBJ2-3; tentative D call: TRBD1 (5 bases). V lost 0 bases and J 4 bases, leaving 14 bases between the germline ends. Germline CDR1 LGHNA, CDR2 YSLEER. CDR3 length: 16 residues.

The chain uses TRBV4-2 and TRBJ2-7; 10 bases fit TRBD2. The CDR3 runs to 15 residues. Trimming at V came to 1 base and at J to 3 bases, leaving 3 bases not matched to a gene. Germline loops: CDR1 LGHNA, CDR2 YNFKEQ. This chain's CDR3 is CASSQVLAGDYEQYF. The CDR3 coding sequence is TGTGCCAGCAGCCAAGTCCTAGCGGGAGACTACGAGCAGTACTTC.

A few counts support this clonotype. The CDR3 sequence is CASSLDGTQLSIQYF. The CDR3 DNA sequence: TGTGCCAGCAGCTTAGACGGGACTCAGCTAAGCATTCAGTACTTC. The genes are TRBV7-9 and TRBJ2-4; TRBD2 might be the D (6 bases). The CDR3 contains 15 residues. The V gene's germline CDR1 is SEHNR and CDR2 FQNEAQ (reference sequence). V dropped 1 base and J dropped 9 bases, with 16 bases sitting between them.

This clonotype was seen at least ten times. DNA of the CDR3: TGTGCCAGCAGCCCCGGGACAGGGGTTTATTTT. It is translated as CASSPGTGVYF. The gene calls are TRBV6-5 and TRBJ1-3; 10 positions agree with TRBD1. V lost 6 bases and J lost 16; bases outside the gene matches: 6. Germline loops: CDR1 MNHEY, CDR2 SVGAGI. This CDR3 comprises 11 residues.

V is TRBV24-1 and J is TRBJ2-5, with D perhaps assigned TRBD1 or TRBD2 (5 bases each). The CDR3 runs 12 residues. Germline V gene lookup returns CDR1 KGHDR and CDR2 SFDVKD. V was clipped by 3 bases and J by 8 bases, with 9 bases between them. The DNA for the CDR3 is TGTGCCACCAGTGATCCTGGGGGTACCCAGTACTTC. It translates to CATSDPGGTQYF.

The genes are TRBV11-3 and TRBJ2-1, with D perhaps given as TRBD1 or TRBD2 (5 bases each). V gave up 5 bases and J gave up 3 bases, with 14 bases separating them. Germline lookup yields CDR1 SGHNT and CDR2 YENEEA. There are 15 residues in the CDR3. CDR3 in amino acids: CASSPRGPVYNEQFF. As DNA, the CDR3 is TGTGCCAGCAGCCCTAGGGGACCAGTCTACAATGAGCAGTTCTTC.

This clonotype came up many times. The chain recombines TRBV10-3 with TRBJ2-1, with D tentatively TRBD1 (5 bases). The CDR3 is 15 residues long. CDR1 and CDR2 (germline): ENHRY, SYGVKD. V was shortened by 6 bases and J by 8 bases, with 20 bases between the two germline ends. Here the CDR3 reads CAIRAGLGSFDEQFF. The CDR3 DNA follows: TGTGCCATCAGAGCAGGGTTAGGGTCCTTCGATGAGCAGTTCTTC.

This clonotype was picked up many times. This chain links TRBV29-1 with TRBJ2-4; a possible D gene is TRBD2 (7 bases). From germline, CDR1 is SQVTM and CDR2 ANQGSEA. V lost 5 bases and J 6 bases, leaving 23 bases between the germline ends. The CDR3 is made up of 16 amino acids. CDR3 amino acids: CSVLRGGGAKRNIQYF. CDR3 bases: TGCAGCGTTCTCAGGGGTGGGGGGGCTAAAAGAAACATTCAGTACTTC.

The gene calls are TRBV12-3 or TRBV12-4 and TRBJ1-2; TRBD1 matches 12 bases. V lost 4 bases and J lost 7; bases outside the gene matches: 7. CDR3 length equals 15 residues. The CDR3 DNA follows: TGTGCCAGCAGTTCCGGGACAGGGGGCGCTGGTGGCTACACCTTC. Encoded protein: CASSSGTGGAGGYTF.

This clonotype was counted a few times. CDR3 in DNA: TGTGCCAGCAGCCAGGGCGCCGCAGGGGGCTACACCTTC. This codes for CASSQGAAGGYTF. The rearrangement uses TRBV7-2 and TRBJ1-2; possibly TRBD1 for D (5 bases). This CDR3 has 13 residues. V gave up 5 bases and J gave up 8 bases, with 15 bases separating them. Per germline, CDR1 SGHTA and CDR2 FQGNSA.

This clonotype was recorded at least ten times. J is TRBJ2-1 and V is TRBV5-1; D is ambiguous. The germline V and J ends were trimmed by 0 bases and 12 bases, with 10 bases remaining between them. The CDR3 loop spans 12 amino acids. CDR1 is SGHRS and CDR2 is YFSETQ in the germline V gene. This CDR3 is CASSLAGIGQFF. The CDR3 DNA follows: TGCGCCAGCAGCTTGGCCGGCATCGGGCAGTTCTTC. Looking up the rest from reference TRBV5-1 and TRBJ2-1 gives the full variable domain: KAGVTQTPRYLIKTRGQQVTLSCSPISGHRSVSWYQQTPGQGLQFLFEYFSETQRNKGNFPGRFSGRQFSNSRSEMNVSTLELGDSALYLCASSLAGIGQFFGPGTRLTVL.

This clonotype was counted ten times or more. This sequence joins TRBV7-9 and TRBJ2-2, with D possibly being TRBD1 (6 bases). V was clipped by 7 bases and J by 3 bases, with 18 bases between them. Germline CDR1 reads SEHNR; CDR2 reads FQNEAQ (reference sequence). CDR3 length equals 16 residues. CDR3 sequence: CASIQRDKRDTGELFF. Written as DNA, the CDR3 is TGTGCCAGCATTCAGAGGGACAAACGAGACACCGGGGAGCTGTTTTTT.

The chain has TRBV6-5 and TRBJ2-1, with 8 bases that match TRBD2. The length of the CDR3 is 15 residues. V was clipped by 2 bases and J by 2 bases; unmatched bases: 2. Germline assignment: CDR1 MNHEY and CDR2 SVGAGI. In nucleotides, the CDR3 is TGTGCCAGCAGTTACAGAGCGGGAGCCTACAATGAGCAGTTCTTC. Residues: CASSYRAGAYNEQFF.

This clonotype was recorded many times. The CDR3 DNA follows: TGTGCCAGCAGTGGACTAGCCCCACACACAGATACGCAGTATTTT. This encodes CASSGLAPHTDTQYF. This sequence joins TRBV12-3 or TRBV12-4 and TRBJ2-3; 8 nucleotides align to TRBD2. With V trimmed by 5 bases and J by 2 bases, 6 bases remained unmatched. This CDR3 is 15 amino acids long.

With respect to this clonotype: This may be a read error: a much more frequent sequence differs by one nucleotide. The CDR3 DNA follows: TGTGCCAGCAGCTCGAATACGCAGTGTTTT. Residues: CASSSNTQCF. This chain links TRBV12-3 or TRBV12-4 with TRBJ2-3; no clear D gene. This CDR3 has 10 residues.

This clonotype has a count of ten or more. This chain joins TRBV29-1 and TRBJ2-7; maybe TRBD2 (6 bases). CDR1 SQVTM and CDR2 ANQGSEA come from the germline V gene. Trimming left V 0 bases short and J 2 bases short, with 17 bases between. The CDR3 length is 16 residues. This chain's CDR3 is CSVEDRDSKFPYEQYF. For the CDR3, the DNA is TGCAGCGTTGAAGACCGGGACTCGAAGTTTCCCTACGAGCAGTACTTC.

The chain couples TRBV28 to TRBJ2-3; 9 nucleotides match TRBD1. The CDR3 sequence is 14 residues long. V was pared by 7 bases and J by 3 bases, with 5 bases of the junction left unmatched. The germline V gene encodes CDR1 MDHEN and CDR2 SYDVKM. CDR3 amino acids: CASNRQGGTDTQYF. CDR3 in DNA: TGTGCCAGCAACCGACAGGGGGGGACAGATACGCAGTATTTT.

This clonotype occurred a few times. V gene TRBV20-1 combines with J gene TRBJ2-2, with D uncertain. CDR3 size: 12 residues. CDR1 DFQATT and CDR2 SNEGSKA come from the germline V gene (reference sequence). Trimming pared 2 bases from V and 7 bases from J, leaving 8 bases between. The DNA for the CDR3 is TGCAGTGCTAGACTAGGGTTCGGGGAGCTGTTTTTT. It yields the protein CSARLGFGELFF.

This clonotype was counted a few times. This sequence joins TRBV5-1 and TRBJ2-2; TRBD1 matches 7 bases. Germline trimming cut 4 bases from V and 7 bases from J; bases unmatched to any gene: 7. From germline, CDR1 is SGHRS and CDR2 YFSETQ. CDR3 length: 14 amino acids. This CDR3 is CASSVDREDGELFF. CDR3 DNA sequence: TGCGCCAGCAGCGTAGACAGGGAAGACGGGGAGCTGTTTTTT.